This TCR beta chain was recorded in a study of T-cell reconstitution after alpha-beta-depleted transplantation in children. A TCRbeta library incorporating unique molecular identifiers was prepared. TCRdb re-called the PCR reads with MiXCR, one entry per CDR3 protein. The profile shows approximately 210,000 distinct CDR3 sequences, roughly 15% of them singletons. This CDR3 is 13 amino acids long. Germline V gene lookup returns CDR1 SQVTM and CDR2 ANQGSEA. V was pared by 4 bases and J by 4 bases, with 11 bases between. V is TRBV29-1 and J is TRBJ1-3; a weak D match, TRBD1 (5 bases). This specimen was PBMCs from the stem cell graft donor, taken from the stem cell graft. The clonotype was recovered from a human donor who donated a stem cell graft to a child with acute lymphoblastic leukemia. The CDR3 coding sequence is TGCAGCGTTGCGCAGGGAGCGGGAAACACCATATATTTT. As protein: CSVAQGAGNTIYF.